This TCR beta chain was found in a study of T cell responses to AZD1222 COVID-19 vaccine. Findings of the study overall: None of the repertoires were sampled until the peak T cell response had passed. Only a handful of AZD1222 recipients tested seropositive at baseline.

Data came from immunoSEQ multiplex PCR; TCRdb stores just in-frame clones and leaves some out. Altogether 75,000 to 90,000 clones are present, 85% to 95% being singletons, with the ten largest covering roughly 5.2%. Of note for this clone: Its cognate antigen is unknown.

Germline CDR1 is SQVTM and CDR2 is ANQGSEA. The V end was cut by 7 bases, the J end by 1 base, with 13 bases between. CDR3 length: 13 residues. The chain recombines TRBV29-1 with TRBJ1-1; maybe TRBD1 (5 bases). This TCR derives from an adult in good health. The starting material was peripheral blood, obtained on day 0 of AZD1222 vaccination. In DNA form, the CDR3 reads TGCAGCGCCACGACAGCCTCGAACACTGAAGCTTTCTTT. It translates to CSATTASNTEAFF.